The text below deals with one T cell receptor beta chain. The method was immunoSEQ multiplex PCR; TCRdb's version includes in-frame clones alone and lacks a portion of them. The top ten hold roughly 0.51% of the sample, which has some 150,000 clones, under 95% seen once. Trimming shortened V by 7 bases and J by 6 bases, and 16 bases separated the two germline ends. The V gene's germline CDR1 is ENHRY and CDR2 SYGVKD. CDR3 size: 13 residues. The sample comes from a study of blood T cell repertoires in COVID-19. The sample taken for sequencing was peripheral blood. The receptor comes from a man between 50 and 59 years old with acute or convalescent COVID-19. This chain connects TRBV10-3 to TRBJ2-7; weak D call: TRBD2 (6 bases). The CDR3 sequence is CAITELASVEQYF. The DNA of the CDR3 is TGTGCCATCACCGAACTAGCCTCCGTCGAGCAGTACTTC.